This passage covers 15 T cell receptor beta chains from one sample sequenced in a study of T cells in Graves' hyperthyroidism and ophthalmopathy. Regions amplified from RNA transcripts were the TCR beta CDR3 regions. First-round RT-PCR targeting the TCR CDR3 was performed with the HTBI primer set. TCRdb itself ran the multiplex PCR reads through MiXCR, one entry per CDR3 protein. The data show approximately 640,000 distinct CDR3 sequences, about 18% seen once. The sequencing sample was made of blood. The source of these receptors is a man aged 45-65 years with Graves' hyperthyroidism.

The chain employs TRBV5-1 and TRBJ2-1; 10 bases are shared with TRBD2. The CDR3 spans 18 residues. Unmatched junction bases numbered 13, after V lost 1 base and J lost 6 bases. Per germline, CDR1 SGHRS and CDR2 YFSETQ. The CDR3 loop reads CASSLNAVASGRSNEQFF. CDR3 sequence (DNA): TGCGCCAGCAGCTTGAACGCGGTGGCTAGCGGGAGATCCAATGAGCAGTTCTTC.

This clonotype was picked up many times. J is TRBJ2-2 and V is TRBV10-3; D is ambiguous. CDR3 length: 14 amino acids. CDR1 ENHRY and CDR2 SYGVKD come from the germline V gene. Trimming removed 7 bases from V and 6 bases from J, with 15 bases in between. CDR3 sequence reads: CAIIGVVGAGELFF. The DNA of the CDR3 is TGTGCCATCATCGGAGTAGTGGGTGCCGGGGAGCTGTTTTTT.

The rearrangement uses TRBV11-2 and TRBJ1-1; D possibly corresponds to TRBD1 (5 bases). Germline CDR1 and CDR2: SGHAT and FQNNGV. The CDR3 extends over 15 amino acids. V dropped 2 bases and J dropped 3 bases, with 13 bases sitting between them. The CDR3 nucleotides are TGTGCCAGCAGCTTATTTGGGAGGGGCGACACTGAAGCTTTCTTT. This sequence encodes CASSLFGRGDTEAFF.

As to this clonotype: One base away lies a much larger clone, so this may be a sequencing read error. This chain uses TRBV11-2 with TRBJ1-2; a weak D match, TRBD1 (6 bases). Germline CDR1 is SGHAT and CDR2 is FQNNGV. CDR3 length: 15 amino acids. Trimming pared 4 bases from V and 8 bases from J, leaving 20 bases between. As DNA, the CDR3 is TGTGCCAGCAGCTCCCCGAACAGGGAGCGATACGGCTACACCTTC. Amino acids: CASSSPNRERYGYTF.

This clonotype was seen more than once but under ten times. The rearrangement links TRBV5-4 to TRBJ1-4; D ambiguous. With 3 bases removed from V and 8 bases from J, the gap between germline ends came to 11 bases. CDR1 is SGHNT and CDR2 is YYREEE in the germline V gene (reference sequence). CDR3 size: 13 residues. The CDR3 DNA reads as TGTGCCAGCAGCTGGTGGAGCACAGAAAAACTGTTTTTT. Amino acids: CASSWWSTEKLFF. Using reference TRBV5-4 and TRBJ1-4 for the parts outside the CDR3, the full variable domain is ETGVTQSPTHLIKTRGQQVTLRCSSQSGHNTVSWYQQALGQGPQFIFQYYREEENGRGNFPPRFSGLQFPNYSSELNVNALELDDSALYLCASSWWSTEKLFFGSGTQLSVL.

This sequence joins TRBV9 and TRBJ2-1, with 10 positions matching TRBD2. V shed 3 bases and J 4 bases; nucleotides not matched to a gene: 4. CDR3 size: 15 residues. Germline CDR1 reads SGDLS; CDR2 reads YYNGEE. Here the CDR3 reads CASSAAGLAYNEQFF. The DNA of the CDR3 is TGTGCCAGCAGCGCCGCGGGACTAGCGTACAATGAGCAGTTCTTC.

The rearrangement uses TRBV9 and TRBJ2-1; D uncertain. The germline V and J ends were trimmed by 2 bases and 8 bases, with 17 bases remaining between them. The CDR3 is made up of 15 amino acids. Per germline, CDR1 SGDLS and CDR2 YYNGEE. CDR3 DNA: TGTGCCAGCAGCGTTAATCGGGTCCCCTTGGATGAGCAGTTCTTC. Translated, it gives CASSVNRVPLDEQFF.

This clonotype has a count of ten or more. The chain links TRBV18 to TRBJ1-1; D is ambiguous. CDR1 and CDR2 from the germline V gene are KGHSH and LQKENI. This CDR3 has 12 amino acids. Trimming pared 3 bases from V and 1 base from J, leaving 3 bases between. This CDR3 is CASSPTNTEAFF. The CDR3 DNA sequence: TGTGCCAGCTCACCTACGAACACTGAAGCTTTCTTT.

This clonotype came up a few times. V and J are TRBV6-2 or TRBV6-3 and TRBJ2-7; 7 positions match TRBD2. Unmatched junction bases numbered 5, after V lost 6 bases and J lost 0 bases. CDR3 length equals 14 residues. CDR1 is MNHEY and CDR2 is SVGEGT in the germline V gene. The CDR3 DNA is TGTGCCAGCAGCTCGGGACTACCCTCCTACGAGCAGTACTTC. It is translated as CASSSGLPSYEQYF.

The rearrangement links TRBV4-1 to TRBJ2-3; D uncertain. Germline V lookup: CDR1 MGHRA, CDR2 YSYEKL. With 0 bases removed from V and 1 base from J, the gap between germline ends came to 8 bases. This CDR3 region has 15 residues. CDR3 in amino acids: CASSQDGGGTDTQYF. In DNA form, the CDR3 reads TGCGCCAGCAGCCAAGATGGCGGAGGCACAGATACGCAGTATTTT.

Ten or more counts support this clonotype. The rearrangement links TRBV13 to TRBJ2-7; D unclear. Trimming took 4 bases from V and 4 from J, leaving 14 bases between them. Germline CDR1 reads PRHDT; CDR2 reads FYEKMQ (reference sequence). CDR3 length equals 14 residues. CDR3 DNA: TGTGCCAGCAGCTCCCTTGGGGTCGTGTACGAGCAGTACTTC. This gives the protein CASSSLGVVYEQYF.

The table lists this clonotype with a few counts. CDR3 region: CACPAGASVGNTIYF. CDR3 coding DNA: TGTGCCTGTCCCGCAGGGGCAAGTGTTGGGAACACCATATATTTT. This chain joins TRBV30 and TRBJ1-3, with TRBD1 as a possible D gene (6 bases). This CDR3 comprises 15 residues. V was clipped by 6 bases and J by 7 bases, with 22 bases between them. From germline, CDR1 is GTSNPN and CDR2 SVGIG (reference sequence). Using reference TRBV30 and TRBJ1-3 for the parts outside the CDR3, the full variable domain is SQTIHQWPATLVQPVGSPLSLECTVEGTSNPNLYWYRQAAGRGLQLLFYSVGIGQISSEVPQNLSASRPQDRQFILSSKKLLLSDSGFYLCACPAGASVGNTIYFGEGSWLTVV.

This clonotype was seen at least ten times. The rearrangement links TRBV20-1 to TRBJ1-1; TRBD1 is a possible D gene (5 bases). In germline, CDR1 is DFQATT, CDR2 SNEGSKA (reference sequence). The CDR3 runs 12 residues. Trimming pared 3 bases from V and 8 bases from J, leaving 13 bases between. DNA for the CDR3: TGCAGTGCTAGTGAAACAGGAAACGAAGCTTTCTTT. Translating gives CSASETGNEAFF.

The genes are TRBV7-3 and TRBJ2-1; TRBD1 or TRBD2 may be the D gene (7 bases each). CDR3 length: 15 residues. Trimming took off 4 bases at V and 4 bases at J, with 14 bases between the two ends. Germline CDR1 SGHTA, CDR2 FQGTGA. CDR3 in amino acids: CASSSNRGGYNEQFF. Written as DNA, the CDR3 is TGTGCCAGCAGCTCAAACAGGGGAGGGTACAATGAGCAGTTCTTC.

This clonotype was observed at least ten times. The gene calls are TRBV5-4 and TRBJ2-5; D is unresolved. The CDR3 is made up of 15 amino acids. Germline V gene sequence: CDR1 SGHNT, CDR2 YYREEE (reference sequence). V was cut by 4 bases and J by 11 bases, with 24 bases left in between. Here the CDR3 reads CASSPGPPTASKQYF. The CDR3 coding sequence is TGTGCCAGCAGCCCCGGGCCCCCCACGGCTAGTAAACAGTACTTC. Variable domain in full (rest from reference TRBV5-4 and TRBJ2-5): ETGVTQSPTHLIKTRGQQVTLRCSSQSGHNTVSWYQQALGQGPQFIFQYYREEENGRGNFPPRFSGLQFPNYSSELNVNALELDDSALYLCASSPGPPTASKQYFGPGTRLLVL.